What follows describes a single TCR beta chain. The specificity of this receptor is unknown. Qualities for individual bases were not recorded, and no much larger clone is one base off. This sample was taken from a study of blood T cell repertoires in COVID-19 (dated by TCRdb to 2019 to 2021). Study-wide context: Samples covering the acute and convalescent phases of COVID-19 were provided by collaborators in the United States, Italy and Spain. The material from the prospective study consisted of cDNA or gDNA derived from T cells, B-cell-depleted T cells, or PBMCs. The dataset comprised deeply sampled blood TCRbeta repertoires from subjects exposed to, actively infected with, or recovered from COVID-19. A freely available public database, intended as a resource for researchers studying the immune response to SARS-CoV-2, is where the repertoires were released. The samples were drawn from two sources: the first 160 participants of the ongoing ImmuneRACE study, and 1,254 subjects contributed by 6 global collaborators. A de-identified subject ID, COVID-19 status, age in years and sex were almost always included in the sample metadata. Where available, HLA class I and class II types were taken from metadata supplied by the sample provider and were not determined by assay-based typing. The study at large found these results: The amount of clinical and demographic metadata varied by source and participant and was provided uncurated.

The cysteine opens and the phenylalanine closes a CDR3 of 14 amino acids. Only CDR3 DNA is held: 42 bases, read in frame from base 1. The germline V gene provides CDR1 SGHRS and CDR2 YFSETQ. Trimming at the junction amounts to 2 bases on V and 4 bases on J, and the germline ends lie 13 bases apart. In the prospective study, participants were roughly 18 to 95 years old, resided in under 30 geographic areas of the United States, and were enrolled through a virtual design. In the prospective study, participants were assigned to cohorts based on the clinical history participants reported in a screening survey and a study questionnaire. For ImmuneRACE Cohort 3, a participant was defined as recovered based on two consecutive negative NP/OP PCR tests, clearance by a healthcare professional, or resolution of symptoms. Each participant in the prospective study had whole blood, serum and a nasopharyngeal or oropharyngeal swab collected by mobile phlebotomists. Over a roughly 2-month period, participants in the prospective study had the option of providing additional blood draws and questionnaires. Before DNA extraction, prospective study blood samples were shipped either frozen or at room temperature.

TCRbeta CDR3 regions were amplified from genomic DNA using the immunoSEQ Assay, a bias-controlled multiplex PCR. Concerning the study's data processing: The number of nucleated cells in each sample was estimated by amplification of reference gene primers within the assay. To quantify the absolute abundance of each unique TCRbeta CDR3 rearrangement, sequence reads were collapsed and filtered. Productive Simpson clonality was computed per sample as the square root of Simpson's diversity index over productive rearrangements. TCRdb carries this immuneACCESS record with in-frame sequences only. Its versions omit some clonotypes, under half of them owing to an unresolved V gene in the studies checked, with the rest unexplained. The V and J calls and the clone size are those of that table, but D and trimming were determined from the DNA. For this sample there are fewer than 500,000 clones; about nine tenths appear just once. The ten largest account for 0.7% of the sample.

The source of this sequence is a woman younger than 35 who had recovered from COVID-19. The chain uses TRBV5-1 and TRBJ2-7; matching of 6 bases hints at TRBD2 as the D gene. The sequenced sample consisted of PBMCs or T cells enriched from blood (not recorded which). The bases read TGCGCCAGCAGCTTAGTTTTTGGAGGGTACGAGCAGTACTTC. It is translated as CASSLVFGGYEQYF.